This T cell receptor beta chain was documented in a study of blood T cell repertoires in COVID-19. Overall study context: Collection of acute and convalescent COVID-19 samples took place in the United States, Italy and Spain. From T cells, B-cell-depleted T cells, or PBMCs came the material, which was cDNA or gDNA.

CDR1 SGHTA and CDR2 FQGTGA come from the germline V gene. The CDR3 is made up of 12 amino acids. V gave up 7 bases and J gave up 10 bases, with 14 bases separating them. The authors' processing: The assay estimated nucleated cells by amplifying reference gene primers. The protocol was immunoSEQ multiplex PCR, while the TCRdb copy is restricted to in-frame clones and leaves out a portion. The V and J calls and clone size are taken from that table; D and trimming were inferred from the DNA. The sample carries tens of thousands of clones, about 80% recorded once. The sequenced sample was peripheral blood. J is TRBJ2-1 and V is TRBV7-3; perhaps TRBD2 as D (5 bases). This clonotype originated in a woman of 80 years or more with acute or convalescent COVID-19. The CDR3 here is CASNVDGEEQFF. In DNA form, the CDR3 reads TGTGCCAGCAACGTGGACGGGGAGGAGCAGTTCTTC.